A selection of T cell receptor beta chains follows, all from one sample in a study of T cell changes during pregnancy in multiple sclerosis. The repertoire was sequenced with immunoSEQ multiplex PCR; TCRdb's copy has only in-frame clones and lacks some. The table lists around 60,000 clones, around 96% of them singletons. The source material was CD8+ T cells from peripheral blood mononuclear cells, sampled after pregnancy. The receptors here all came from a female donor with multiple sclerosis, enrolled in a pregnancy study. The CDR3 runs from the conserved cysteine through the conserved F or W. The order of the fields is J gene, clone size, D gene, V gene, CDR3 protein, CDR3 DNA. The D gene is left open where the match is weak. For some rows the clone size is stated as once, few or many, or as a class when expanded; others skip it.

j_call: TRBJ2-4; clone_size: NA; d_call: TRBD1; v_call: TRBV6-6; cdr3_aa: CASSADRVGGDIQYF; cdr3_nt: TGTGCCAGCAGTGCTGACAGGGTTGGTGGAGACATTCAGTACTTC
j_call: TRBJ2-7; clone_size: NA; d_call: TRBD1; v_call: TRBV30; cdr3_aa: CAWSGRWDRSSYEQYF; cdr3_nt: TGTGCCTGGAGTGGCCGATGGGACAGGAGCTCCTACGAGCAGTACTTC
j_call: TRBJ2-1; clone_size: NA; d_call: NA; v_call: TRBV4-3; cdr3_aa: CASSQASSWSYNEQFF; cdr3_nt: TGCGCCAGCAGCCAAGCTTCTAGCTGGAGTTACAATGAGCAGTTCTTC
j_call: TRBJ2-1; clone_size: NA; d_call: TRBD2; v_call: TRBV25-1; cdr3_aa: CASSPPGLHNEQFF; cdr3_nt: TGTGCCAGCAGTCCTCCGGGACTACACAATGAGCAGTTCTTC
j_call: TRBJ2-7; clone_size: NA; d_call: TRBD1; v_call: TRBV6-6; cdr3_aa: CASRTGTGILYEQYF; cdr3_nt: TGTGCCAGCAGGACCGGGACAGGGATTCTCTACGAGCAGTACTTC
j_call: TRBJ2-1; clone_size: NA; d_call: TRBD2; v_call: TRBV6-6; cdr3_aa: CASSYLLAGEQFF; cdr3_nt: TGTGCCAGCAGTTACTTACTAGCGGGTGAGCAGTTCTTC
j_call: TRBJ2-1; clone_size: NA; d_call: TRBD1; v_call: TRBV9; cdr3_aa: CASSADRVHEQFF; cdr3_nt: TGTGCCAGCAGCGCGGACAGGGTACATGAGCAGTTCTTC
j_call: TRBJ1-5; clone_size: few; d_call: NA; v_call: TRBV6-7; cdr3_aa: CASNGLVWSQPQHF; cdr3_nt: TGTGCCAGCAATGGATTAGTTTGGAGTCAGCCCCAGCATTTT
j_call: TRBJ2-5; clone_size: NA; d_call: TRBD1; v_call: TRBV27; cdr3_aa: CASRPAKAGGRETQYF; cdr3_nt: TGTGCCAGCCGCCCCGCAAAAGCAGGGGGCCGGGAGACCCAGTACTTC
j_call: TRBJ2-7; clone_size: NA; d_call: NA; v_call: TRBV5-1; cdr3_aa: CASSFTGTFSYEQYF; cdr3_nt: TGCGCCAGCAGCTTTACCGGGACTTTCTCCTACGAGCAGTACTTC
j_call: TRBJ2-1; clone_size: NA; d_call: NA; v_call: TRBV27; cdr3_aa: CASSWTISAGEQFF; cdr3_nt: TGTGCCAGCAGTTGGACTATTTCGGCTGGAGAGCAGTTCTTC
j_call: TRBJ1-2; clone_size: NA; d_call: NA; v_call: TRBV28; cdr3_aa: CASSTKFRVGKGHYGYTF; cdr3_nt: TGTGCCAGCAGTACCAAGTTCAGGGTGGGGAAGGGGCACTATGGCTACACCTTC
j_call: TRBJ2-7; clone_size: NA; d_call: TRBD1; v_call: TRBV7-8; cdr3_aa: CASSSRTGLKSYEQYF; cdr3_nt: TGTGCCAGCAGCAGTCGGACAGGGTTAAAATCCTACGAGCAGTACTTC
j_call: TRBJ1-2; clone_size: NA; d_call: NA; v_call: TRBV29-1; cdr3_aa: CSVARGENYGYTF; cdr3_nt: TGCAGCGTTGCTCGGGGGGAGAACTATGGCTACACCTTC
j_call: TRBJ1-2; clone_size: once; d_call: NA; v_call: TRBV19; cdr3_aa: CASSLENRELGYGYTF; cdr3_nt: TGTGCCAGTAGCCTGGAAAACAGGGAATTAGGGTATGGCTACACCTTC
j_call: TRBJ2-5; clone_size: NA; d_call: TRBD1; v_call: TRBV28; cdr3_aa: CASSLKDRDGKTQYF; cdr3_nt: TGTGCCAGCAGTTTAAAGGACAGGGACGGAAAGACCCAGTACTTC
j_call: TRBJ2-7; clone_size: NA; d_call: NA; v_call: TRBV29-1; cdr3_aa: CSVVDFDSSYEQYF; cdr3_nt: TGCAGCGTTGTCGATTTTGACAGTTCCTACGAGCAGTACTTC
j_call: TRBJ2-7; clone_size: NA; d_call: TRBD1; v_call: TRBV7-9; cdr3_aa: CASSNPTGTGSLEQYF; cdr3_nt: TGTGCCAGCAGCAACCCCACCGGGACAGGGTCTCTCGAGCAGTACTTC
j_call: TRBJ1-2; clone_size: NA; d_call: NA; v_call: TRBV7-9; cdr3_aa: CASSDRTAGYTF; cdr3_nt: TGTGCCAGCAGCGATAGGACAGCCGGCTACACCTTC
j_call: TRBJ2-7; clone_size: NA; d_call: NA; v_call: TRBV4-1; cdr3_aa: CASSQDLRQAFIYEQYF; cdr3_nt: TGCGCCAGCAGCCAAGATTTGCGTCAGGCCTTCATATACGAGCAGTACTTC
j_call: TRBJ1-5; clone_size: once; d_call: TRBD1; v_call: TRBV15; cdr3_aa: CATGQGMVQPQHF; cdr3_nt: TGTGCCACCGGACAGGGGATGGTTCAGCCCCAGCATTTT
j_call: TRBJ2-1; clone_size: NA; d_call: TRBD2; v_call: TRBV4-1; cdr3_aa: CASSQEPASGISGDANEQFF; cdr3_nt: TGCGCCAGCAGCCAAGAACCAGCTAGCGGGATTTCGGGGGATGCCAATGAGCAGTTCTTC
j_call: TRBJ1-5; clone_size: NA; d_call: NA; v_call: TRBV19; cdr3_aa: CASTPGGNQPQHF; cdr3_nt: TGTGCCAGTACCCCGGGTGGCAATCAGCCCCAGCATTTT
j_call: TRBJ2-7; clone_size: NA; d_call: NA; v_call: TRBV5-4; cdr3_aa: CASSLSGGEQYF; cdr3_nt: TGTGCCAGCAGCTTGTCGGGTGGCGAGCAGTACTTC
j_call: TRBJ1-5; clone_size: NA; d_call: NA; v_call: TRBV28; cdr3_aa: CASSLGGSNQPQHF; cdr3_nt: TGTGCCAGCAGTCTCGGTGGTAGCAATCAGCCCCAGCATTTT
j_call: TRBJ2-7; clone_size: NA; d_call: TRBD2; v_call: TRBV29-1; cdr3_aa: CSATGGLAGALYEQYF; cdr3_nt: TGCAGCGCTACGGGGGGGCTAGCGGGAGCCCTCTACGAGCAGTACTTC
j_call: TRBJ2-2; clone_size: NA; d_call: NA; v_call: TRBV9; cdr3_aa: CASREGSRTGELFF; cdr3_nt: TGTGCCAGCAGGGAAGGATCTAGGACCGGGGAGCTGTTTTTT
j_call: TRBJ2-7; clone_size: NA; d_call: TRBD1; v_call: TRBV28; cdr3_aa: CASRDRVTYEQYF; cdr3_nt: TGTGCCAGCAGAGACAGGGTAACCTACGAGCAGTACTTC
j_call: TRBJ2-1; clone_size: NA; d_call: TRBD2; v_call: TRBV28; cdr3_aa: CAGSTGGRSLGEQFF; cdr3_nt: TGTGCCGGATCGACAGGCGGGAGGTCCCTAGGTGAGCAGTTCTTC
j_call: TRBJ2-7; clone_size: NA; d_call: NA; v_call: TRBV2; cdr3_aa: CASSRTGREQYF; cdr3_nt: TGTGCCAGCAGCAGAACAGGGCGCGAGCAGTACTTC
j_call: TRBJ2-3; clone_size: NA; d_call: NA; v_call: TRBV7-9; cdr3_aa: CASSLLAGRTDTQYF; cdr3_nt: TGTGCCAGCAGCTTACTTGCGGGACGCACAGATACGCAGTATTTT
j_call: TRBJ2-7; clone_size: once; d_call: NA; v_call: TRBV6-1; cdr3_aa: CASSELHSPLEQYF; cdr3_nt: TGTGCCAGCAGTGAACTCCACAGCCCGCTCGAGCAGTACTTC
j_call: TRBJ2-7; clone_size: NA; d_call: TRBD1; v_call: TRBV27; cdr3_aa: CASSLTGGSTYEQYF; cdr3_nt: TGTGCCAGCAGCCTGACAGGGGGTAGCACCTACGAGCAGTACTTC
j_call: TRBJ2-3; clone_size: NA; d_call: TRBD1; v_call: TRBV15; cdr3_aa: CATSSPTTGGTDTQYF; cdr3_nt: TGTGCCACCAGCAGTCCGACGACAGGGGGGACAGATACGCAGTATTTT
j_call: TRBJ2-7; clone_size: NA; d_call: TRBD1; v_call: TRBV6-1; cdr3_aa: CAGRTGLEQYF; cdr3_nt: TGTGCCGGGAGGACAGGGCTCGAGCAGTACTTC
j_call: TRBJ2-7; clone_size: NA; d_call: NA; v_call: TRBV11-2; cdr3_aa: CASSAPVGGSSYEQYF; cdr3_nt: TGTGCCAGCAGCGCCCCCGTAGGGGGTTCGTCCTACGAGCAGTACTTC
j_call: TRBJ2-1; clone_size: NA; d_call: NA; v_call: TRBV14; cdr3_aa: CASSQAGGDEQFF; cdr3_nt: TGTGCCAGCAGCCAAGCTGGGGGCGATGAGCAGTTCTTC
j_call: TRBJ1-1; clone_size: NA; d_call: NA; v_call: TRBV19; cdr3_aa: CASSIGSTEAFF; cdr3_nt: TGTGCCAGTAGTATAGGCAGCACTGAAGCTTTCTTT
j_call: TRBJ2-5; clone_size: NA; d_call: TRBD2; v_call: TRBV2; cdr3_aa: CASSETRERETQYF; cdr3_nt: TGTGCCAGCAGTGAGACGCGGGAGAGGGAGACCCAGTACTTC
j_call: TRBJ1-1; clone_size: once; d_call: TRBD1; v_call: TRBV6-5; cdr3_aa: CASSLGQGLTGEAFF; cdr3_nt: TGTGCCAGCAGCCTCGGACAGGGCCTTACGGGTGAAGCTTTCTTT
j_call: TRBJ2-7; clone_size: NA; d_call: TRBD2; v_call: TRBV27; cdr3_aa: CASSLWREDEQYF; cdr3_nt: TGTGCCAGCAGTTTATGGCGGGAGGACGAGCAGTACTTC
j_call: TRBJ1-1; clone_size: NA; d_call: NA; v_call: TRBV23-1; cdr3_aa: CASSQYDSKAFF; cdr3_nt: TGCGCCAGCAGTCAATACGACAGTAAAGCTTTCTTT
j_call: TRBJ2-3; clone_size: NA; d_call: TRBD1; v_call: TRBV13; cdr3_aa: CASRSGQGTDTQYF; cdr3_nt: TGTGCCAGCAGATCCGGACAGGGGACAGATACGCAGTATTTT
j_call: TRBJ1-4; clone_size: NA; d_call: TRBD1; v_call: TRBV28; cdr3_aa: CASIERGLGEKLFF; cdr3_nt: TGTGCCAGCATCGAAAGGGGGCTGGGGGAAAAACTGTTTTTT
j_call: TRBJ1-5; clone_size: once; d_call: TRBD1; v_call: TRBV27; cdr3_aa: CASSTGDDQPQHF; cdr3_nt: TGTGCCAGCAGTACAGGGGACGATCAGCCCCAGCATTTT
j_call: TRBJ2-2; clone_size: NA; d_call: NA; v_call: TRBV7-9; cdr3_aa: CASSPPGAGELFF; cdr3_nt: TGTGCCAGCAGCCCGCCGGGGGCCGGGGAGCTGTTTTTT
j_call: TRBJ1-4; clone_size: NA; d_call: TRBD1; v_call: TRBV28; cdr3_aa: CASSPGQGYEKLFF; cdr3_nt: TGTGCCAGCAGTCCCGGACAGGGGTACGAAAAACTGTTTTTT
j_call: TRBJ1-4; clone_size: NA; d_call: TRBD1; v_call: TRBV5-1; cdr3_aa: CASSPDRGPLQEKLFF; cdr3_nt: TGCGCCAGCAGCCCGGACAGGGGGCCACTCCAAGAAAAACTGTTTTTT
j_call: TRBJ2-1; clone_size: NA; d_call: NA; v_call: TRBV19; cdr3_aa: CASSKDWTEYNEQFF; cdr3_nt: TGTGCCAGTAGTAAGGACTGGACAGAATACAATGAGCAGTTCTTC
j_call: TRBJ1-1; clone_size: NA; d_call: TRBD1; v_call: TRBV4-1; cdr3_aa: CASSRDPGGYTEAFF; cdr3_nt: TGCGCCAGCAGCCGGGACCCAGGGGGCTACACTGAAGCTTTCTTT
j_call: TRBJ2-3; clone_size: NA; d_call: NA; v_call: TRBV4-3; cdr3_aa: CASSQGQSDTQYF; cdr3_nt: TGCGCCAGCAGCCAAGGGCAGTCCGATACGCAGTATTTT
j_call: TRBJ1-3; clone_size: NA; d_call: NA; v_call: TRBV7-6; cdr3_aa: CASSLVGPYSGNTIYF; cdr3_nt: TGTGCCAGCAGCTTAGTGGGCCCGTACTCTGGAAACACCATATATTTT